This T cell receptor beta chain was obtained from a study of cytomegalovirus exposure and HLA in healthy donors. Findings and limits, study-wide: Common viral pathogens were later found to be apparently linked to several of the most significant clusters. Cytomegalovirus-associated TCR beta chains were listed, numbering approximately 150.

The CDR3 is made up of 15 amino acids. V was pared by 2 bases and J by 3 bases, with 5 bases of the junction left unmatched. Germline V gene sequence: CDR1 MDHEN, CDR2 SYDVKM. The study ran its PCR with 60 Vbeta and 13 Jbeta primers. TCRdb's table, derived via immunoSEQ multiplex PCR, lists solely in-frame clones and lacks some. The sample shows approximately 220,000 clones, around 80% of them seen only once. A word on this clone: Antigen unknown.

Material: PBMCs. V usage is TRBV28 and J usage is TRBJ2-3; 7 positions match TRBD1. The clonotype originates from a man between 18 and 29 years old in good health and CMV-seronegative. CDR3 protein: CASSLRQGVTDTQYF. The CDR3, as DNA: TGTGCCAGCAGTTTAAGGCAGGGGGTAACAGATACGCAGTATTTT.